Included here is one T cell receptor (beta chain) sequence, with context. The repertoire was sequenced with immunoSEQ multiplex PCR; TCRdb's copy has only in-frame clones and lacks some. The data show 300,000 to 350,000 clones, 85% to 90% seen once. V lost 0 bases to trimming and J lost 3 bases; unmatched junction nucleotides: 11. CDR3 length equals 16 residues. CDR1 and CDR2 from the germline V gene are GTSNPN and SVGIG (reference sequence). The data were obtained in a study of blood T cell repertoires in COVID-19. Sequences were obtained from PBMCs or T cells enriched from blood (not recorded which). The chain uses TRBV30 and TRBJ2-7; 7 bases align to TRBD1. The sequence came from a woman between 18 and 30 years old with acute COVID-19. The CDR3 loop reads CAWSVPLDRVFYEQYF. In DNA, the CDR3 is TGTGCCTGGAGTGTACCCCTTGACAGGGTTTTCTACGAGCAGTACTTC.